One and the same sample provided the 14 T cell receptor beta chains below, sequenced in a study of cytomegalovirus exposure and HLA in healthy donors. Assay: immunoSEQ multiplex PCR; the TCRdb copy retains only in-frame clones and omits some. The sample carries about 160,000 clones, roughly 90% recorded once. Sequencing was carried out using PBMCs. All receptors derive from a man between 18 and 29 years old in good health and CMV-seropositive.

The V call is TRBV13, the J call TRBJ2-1, with 9 bases fitting TRBD1. The germline V gene encodes CDR1 PRHDT and CDR2 FYEKMQ (reference sequence). The CDR3 has 14 amino acids. Trimming took 3 bases from V and 4 from J; bases not matched to a gene: 1. The DNA of the CDR3 is TGTGCCAGCAGCTTTGGACAGGGGTACAATGAGCAGTTCTTC. Amino acids: CASSFGQGYNEQFF.

The chain couples TRBV7-6 to TRBJ2-5; no clear D gene. The CDR3 has 14 residues. Trimming took 2 bases from V and 4 from J, leaving 11 bases between them. The germline V gene encodes CDR1 SGHVS and CDR2 FNYEAQ. CDR3 sequence reads: CASSLISSGETQYF. CDR3 nucleotides: TGTGCCAGCAGCTTAATCTCTTCAGGAGAGACCCAGTACTTC.

J is TRBJ1-2 and V is TRBV5-1; D call uncertain. V lost 4 bases, J lost 5 bases, and 9 bases lay in between. The CDR3 extends over 12 amino acids. The germline gives CDR1 SGHRS, CDR2 YFSETQ. The chain's CDR3 is CASSLGLYGYTF. CDR3 DNA sequence: TGCGCCAGCAGCCTGGGTTTATATGGCTACACCTTC.

CDR3 coding DNA: TGTGCCAGCAGTTTAGCGGGACTAGCGGGAGGGTTCTATGAGCAGTTCTTC. This sequence encodes CASSLAGLAGGFYEQFF. The rearrangement joins TRBV27 to TRBJ2-1; the match to TRBD2 covers 16 bases. Germline CDR1 is MNHEY and CDR2 is SMNVEV (reference sequence). Losses at the gene ends were 2 bases for V and 8 bases for J; bases not matched to a gene: 6. This CDR3 has 17 amino acids.

The J gene is TRBJ2-3, the V gene TRBV28; maybe TRBD2 (5 bases). There are 13 residues in the CDR3. CDR1 is MDHEN and CDR2 is SYDVKM in the germline V gene. Between the trimmed V and J ends, which lost 7 bases and 2 bases, there was a span of 10 bases. The CDR3 sequence is CASKEGLTDTQYF. The CDR3 DNA reads TGTGCCAGCAAAGAGGGCCTCACAGATACGCAGTATTTT.

With respect to this clone: The germline gene is not matched at one end of the junction; a read error may be the cause. The chain is built from TRBV6-4 and TRBJ1-1; weak D call: TRBD1 (6 bases). CDR3 length equals 22 residues. In germline, CDR1 is MRHNA, CDR2 SNTAGT. The CDR3 sequence is CASRDVNFWTEKKQSTNPMSGF. The CDR3, as DNA: TGTGCCAGCAGGGACGTGAATTTTTGGACAGAAAAAAAACAATCTACTAACCCGATGTCAGGCTTT.

CDR3 in amino acids: CASRFSDEQFF. CDR3 nucleotide sequence: TGTGCCAGCAGATTTAGTGATGAGCAGTTCTTC. The chain combines TRBV27 with TRBJ2-1, with no clear D. The length of the CDR3 is 11 residues. CDR1 is MNHEY and CDR2 is SMNVEV in the germline V gene (reference sequence). Trimming shortened V by 6 bases and J by 8 bases, and 8 bases separated the two germline ends.

The chain employs TRBV5-1 and TRBJ2-2; 7 bases fit TRBD2. V shed 0 bases and J 2 bases; nucleotides not matched to a gene: 4. Germline V gene data show CDR1 as SGHRS and CDR2 as YFSETQ. This CDR3 has 16 amino acids. CDR3 in amino acids: CASSLVAGDNTGELFF. DNA for the CDR3: TGCGCCAGCAGCTTGGTTGCGGGAGATAACACCGGGGAGCTGTTTTTT. The whole variable domain, remainder taken from reference TRBV5-1 and TRBJ2-2, is KAGVTQTPRYLIKTRGQQVTLSCSPISGHRSVSWYQQTPGQGLQFLFEYFSETQRNKGNFPGRFSGRQFSNSRSEMNVSTLELGDSALYLCASSLVAGDNTGELFFGEGSRLTVL.

This clone was seen a single time. V usage is TRBV9 and J usage is TRBJ2-2; TRBD2 might be the D (5 bases). Germline CDR1 is SGDLS and CDR2 is YYNGEE. The ends were cut back, 0 bases at V and 1 base at J, with 7 bases in the middle. This CDR3 has 15 residues. The CDR3 nucleotides read TGTGCCAGCAGCGTAGTACGGGAGAACACCGGGGAGCTGTTTTTT. Amino acid sequence: CASSVVRENTGELFF. The full variable domain, completed using reference TRBV9 and TRBJ2-2, is DSGVTQTPKHLITATGQRVTLRCSPRSGDLSVYWYQQSLDQGLQFLIQYYNGEERAKGNILERFSAQQFPDLHSELNLSSLELGDSALYFCASSVVRENTGELFFGEGSRLTVL.

The chain couples TRBV18 to TRBJ1-1; no reliable D call. Per the germline V gene, CDR1 is KGHSH and CDR2 is LQKENI. CDR3 length: 12 amino acids. Trimming took 4 bases from V and 5 from J, leaving 8 bases between them. The chain's CDR3 is CASSQGRTEAFF. CDR3 nucleotide sequence: TGTGCCAGCTCACAAGGGAGGACTGAAGCTTTCTTT. The whole variable domain, filled in from reference TRBV18 and TRBJ1-1, reads NAGVMQNPRHLVRRRGQEARLRCSPMKGHSHVYWYRQLPEEGLKFMVYLQKENIIDESGMPKERFSAEFPKEGPSILRIQQVVRGDSAAYFCASSQGRTEAFFGQGTRLTVV.

The chain has TRBV18 and TRBJ1-5; 7 bases fit TRBD1. Per the germline V gene, CDR1 is KGHSH and CDR2 is LQKENI. J lost 4 bases, V lost 3 bases, and 3 bases had no gene match. This CDR3 is built from 14 residues. CDR3 DNA: TGTGCCAGCTCACCTCAGGGGGTGAATCAGCCCCAGCATTTT. Protein sequence: CASSPQGVNQPQHF.

The table lists this clone with a count of one. The rearrangement links TRBV10-3 to TRBJ2-5; D is ambiguous. Germline CDR1 ENHRY, CDR2 SYGVKD. The CDR3 runs 12 residues. Trimming removed 3 bases at V and 2 bases at J, with 4 bases between. The CDR3 bases are TGTGCCATCAGTGATCGGCAAGAGACCCAGTACTTC. Amino acid sequence: CAISDRQETQYF.

A few counts support this clone. V and J are TRBV28 and TRBJ2-1, with D perhaps matching TRBD1 (8 bases). V lost 5 bases to trimming and J lost 2 bases, with 13 bases between them. The CDR3 totals 15 residues. The germline V gene has CDR1 MDHEN and CDR2 SYDVKM. The CDR3 DNA follows: TGTGCCAGCAGTGCGGGGGACAGGACCTACAATGAGCAGTTCTTC. Its translation: CASSAGDRTYNEQFF.

This chain connects TRBV11-2 to TRBJ2-5; no definite D call. With 5 bases removed from V and 5 bases from J, the gap between germline ends came to 12 bases. The CDR3 extends over 13 amino acids. Germline V gene sequence: CDR1 SGHAT, CDR2 FQNNGV. The CDR3 sequence is CASSPSIVETQYF. The CDR3 DNA reads TGTGCCAGCAGCCCATCGATAGTCGAGACCCAGTACTTC.